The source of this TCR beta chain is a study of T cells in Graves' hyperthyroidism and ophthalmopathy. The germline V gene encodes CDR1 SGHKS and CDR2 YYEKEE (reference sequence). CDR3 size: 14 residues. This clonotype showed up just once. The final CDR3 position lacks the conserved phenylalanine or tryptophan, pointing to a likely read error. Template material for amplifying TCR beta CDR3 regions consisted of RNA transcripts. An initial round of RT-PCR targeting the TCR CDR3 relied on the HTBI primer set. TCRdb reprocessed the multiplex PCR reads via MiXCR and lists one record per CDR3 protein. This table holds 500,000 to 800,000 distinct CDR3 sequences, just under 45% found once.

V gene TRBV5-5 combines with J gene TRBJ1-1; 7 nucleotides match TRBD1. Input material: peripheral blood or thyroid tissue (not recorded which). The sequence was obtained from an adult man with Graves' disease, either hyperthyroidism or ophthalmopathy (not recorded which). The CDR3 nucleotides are TGCGCCAGCAGCTTGGATGACAGGGCCACTGAAGCTTTCCTT. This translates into CASSLDDRATEAFL.